This passage covers 10 T cell receptor beta chains from one sample sequenced in a study of blood T cell repertoires in COVID-19. Clones were read by immunoSEQ multiplex PCR, and TCRdb kept only the in-frame ones, dropping some. The data show over 110,000 clones, about nine tenths seen once. Sequencing used PBMCs or T cells enriched from blood (not recorded which). These receptors came from a man in his 60s who had recovered from COVID-19.

With respect to this clone: At the DNA level, this CDR3 is encoded by other sequences in the same sample as well. This chain joins TRBV12-3 or TRBV12-4 and TRBJ1-1; D gene ambiguous. Deletions cut 3 bases from V and 1 base from J, with 6 bases between. The CDR3 is 13 amino acids. The CDR3 loop is CASSLGGNTEAFF. For the CDR3, the DNA is TGTGCCAGCAGTTTGGGAGGGAACACTGAAGCTTTCTTT.

The chain is built from TRBV7-6 and TRBJ2-1; the match to TRBD2 covers 11 bases. Germline CDR1 is SGHVS and CDR2 is FNYEAQ. There are 15 residues in the CDR3. The junction had 4 bases not matched to a gene; V was cut back by 4 bases and J by 5 bases. The CDR3 DNA is TGTGCCAGCAGCTACGGGACTAGCGGCCACAATGAGCAGTTCTTC. This gives the protein CASSYGTSGHNEQFF.

V usage is TRBV3-1 (or the pseudogene TRBV3-2) and J usage is TRBJ2-7; TRBD1 is a possible D gene (6 bases). Between the trimmed V and J ends, which lost 4 bases and 0 bases, there was a span of 10 bases. This CDR3 is built from 14 residues. Germline CDR1 LGHDT, CDR2 YNNKEL (reference sequence). The CDR3 loop reads CASSRQVSSYEQYF. The CDR3 DNA reads TGTGCCAGCAGCCGACAGGTGAGCTCCTACGAGCAGTACTTC.

The chain carries TRBV24-1 and TRBJ2-7; 7 nucleotides agree with TRBD2. The V segment lost 12 bases and the J segment 1 base; nucleotides outside the gene matches: 5. This CDR3 region has 12 residues. CDR1 is KGHDR and CDR2 is SFDVKD in the germline V gene. Here the CDR3 reads CAVGRSSYEQYF. For the CDR3, the DNA is TGTGCCGTCGGGAGGAGTTCCTACGAGCAGTACTTC.

The genes are TRBV7-6 and TRBJ2-5; 11 bases are shared with TRBD2. V was clipped by 2 bases and J by 5 bases; unmatched bases: 7. The CDR3 is 16 residues long. The germline V gene encodes CDR1 SGHVS and CDR2 FNYEAQ. The CDR3 coding sequence is TGTGCCAGCAGCTTACTAGCGGGGGGCCCACGGGAGACCCAGTACTTC. It yields the protein CASSLLAGGPRETQYF.

This clone was detected once. V and J are TRBV6-5 and TRBJ1-6, with TRBD1 identical over 7 bases. V was pared by 6 bases and J by 7 bases, with 3 bases of the junction left unmatched. Germline CDR1 reads MNHEY; CDR2 reads SVGAGI. This CDR3 spans 13 amino acids. The CDR3 region has the DNA TGTGCCAGCAGCGGGACAGAAAATTCACCCCTCCACTTT. Protein sequence: CASSGTENSPLHF.

This chain joins TRBV6-5 and TRBJ1-4; D gene uncertain. V gave up 6 bases and J gave up 8 bases, with 19 bases separating them. The CDR3 spans 15 residues. Germline assignment: CDR1 MNHEY and CDR2 SVGAGI. The CDR3 DNA follows: TGTGCCAGCAGACCAGCGGGCCGCAGCTGGGAAAAACTGTTTTTT. Its translation is CASRPAGRSWEKLFF.

The rearrangement links TRBV3-1 (or the pseudogene TRBV3-2) to TRBJ1-3, with D maybe TRBD1 (6 bases). The germline gives CDR1 LGHDT, CDR2 YNNKEL (reference sequence). Trimming took 4 bases from V and 0 from J, leaving 13 bases between them. This CDR3 region has 16 residues. This CDR3 is CASSPHTGSSGNTIYF. In DNA form, the CDR3 reads TGTGCCAGCAGCCCGCACACAGGGAGCTCTGGAAACACCATATATTTT.

In this sample, this clone turned up once. The chain combines TRBV2 with TRBJ2-3, with 9 bases matching TRBD2. The CDR3 has 16 residues. Germline-derived CDR1 and CDR2 are SNHLY and FYNNEI. The V and J ends lost 10 bases and 4 bases, in that order; junction bases with no gene match: 15. The CDR3 sequence is CATYSGLAGASDTQYF. CDR3 nucleotide sequence: TGTGCCACTTACAGTGGTTTAGCGGGAGCCTCAGATACGCAGTATTTT.

The chain couples TRBV28 to TRBJ1-1; D is ambiguous. Germline V gene sequence: CDR1 MDHEN, CDR2 SYDVKM. The V end was cut by 6 bases, the J end by 0 bases, with 14 bases between. The CDR3 is 15 residues long. The CDR3 DNA is TGTGCCAGCAGCCGATTAACCTCAGTGAACACTGAAGCTTTCTTT. Protein: CASSRLTSVNTEAFF.